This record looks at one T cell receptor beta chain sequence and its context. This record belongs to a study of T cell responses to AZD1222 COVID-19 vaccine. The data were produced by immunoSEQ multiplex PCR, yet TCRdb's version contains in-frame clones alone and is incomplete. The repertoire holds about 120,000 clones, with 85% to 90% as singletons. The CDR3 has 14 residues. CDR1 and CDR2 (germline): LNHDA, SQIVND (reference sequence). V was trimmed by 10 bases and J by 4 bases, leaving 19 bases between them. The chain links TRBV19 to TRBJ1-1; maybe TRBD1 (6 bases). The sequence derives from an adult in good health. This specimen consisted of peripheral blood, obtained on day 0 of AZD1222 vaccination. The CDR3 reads CAIKGGGARTEAFF. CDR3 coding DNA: TGTGCCATCAAAGGGGGTGGGGCCCGCACTGAAGCTTTCTTT.